This TCR beta chain emerged from a study of blood T cells in healthy people across ages. This clonotype was counted between two and nine times. Its antigen is unidentified. The CDR3 sequence is 13 residues long. Germline lookup yields CDR1 SQVTM and CDR2 ANQGSEA. V was clipped by 0 bases and J by 5 bases, with 10 bases between them. PCR was performed a second time for roughly 7 to 11 cycles using a sample-barcoded 5' primer and a J-beta primer mix. TCRdb reanalysed the 5' RACE reads using MiXCR and keeps one entry per CDR3 protein. The sample holds about 1 million distinct CDR3 sequences, roughly 24% seen once. Donors were systemically healthy Caucasian individuals from Russia aged roughly 6 to 100 years. Each individual donor underwent a draw of ten milliliters of peripheral blood. Overall study findings and caveats: Age advanced and TCR beta diversity per million T cells fell, roughly linearly.

This sample also appeared in a second study, on T cells of mothers and their children.

Sequenced sample: blood. The TCR sequence derives from a girl under 10 years old in good health. The gene calls are TRBV29-1 and TRBJ1-1, with D perhaps TRBD1 (5 bases). The chain's CDR3 is CSVEEGTGTEAFF. The CDR3 bases are TGCAGCGTTGAAGAGGGGACCGGGACTGAAGCTTTCTTT.